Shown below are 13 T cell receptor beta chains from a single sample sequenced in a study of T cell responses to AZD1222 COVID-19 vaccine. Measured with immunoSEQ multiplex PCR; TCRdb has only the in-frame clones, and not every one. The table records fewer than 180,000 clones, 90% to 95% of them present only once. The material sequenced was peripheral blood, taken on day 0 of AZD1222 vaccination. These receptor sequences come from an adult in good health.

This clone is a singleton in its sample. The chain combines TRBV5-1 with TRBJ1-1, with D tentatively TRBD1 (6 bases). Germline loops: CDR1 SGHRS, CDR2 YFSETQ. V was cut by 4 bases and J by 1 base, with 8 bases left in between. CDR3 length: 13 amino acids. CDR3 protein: CASSKTGNTEAFF. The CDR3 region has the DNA TGCGCCAGCAGCAAGACAGGGAACACTGAAGCTTTCTTT.

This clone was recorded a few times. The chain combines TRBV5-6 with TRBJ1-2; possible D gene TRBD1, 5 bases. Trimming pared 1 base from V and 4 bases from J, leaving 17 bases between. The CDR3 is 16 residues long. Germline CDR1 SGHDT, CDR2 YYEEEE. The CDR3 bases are TGTGCCAGCAGCTTGCGGGGCACCCTTCCCCTCTATGGCTACACCTTC. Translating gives CASSLRGTLPLYGYTF.

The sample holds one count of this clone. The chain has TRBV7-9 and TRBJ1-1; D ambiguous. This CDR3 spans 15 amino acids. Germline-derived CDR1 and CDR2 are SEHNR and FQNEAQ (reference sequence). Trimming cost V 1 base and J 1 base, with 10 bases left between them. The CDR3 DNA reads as TGTGCCAGCAGCTTAGGACCGGAAGCGAACACTGAAGCTTTCTTT. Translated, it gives CASSLGPEANTEAFF.

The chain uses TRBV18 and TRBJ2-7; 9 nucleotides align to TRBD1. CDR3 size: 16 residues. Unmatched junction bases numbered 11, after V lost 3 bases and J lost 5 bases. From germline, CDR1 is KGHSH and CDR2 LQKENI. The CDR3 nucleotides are TGTGCCAGCTCACCCATTACCGGGACAGGGACCCACGAGCAGTACGTC. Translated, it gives CASSPITGTGTHEQYV.

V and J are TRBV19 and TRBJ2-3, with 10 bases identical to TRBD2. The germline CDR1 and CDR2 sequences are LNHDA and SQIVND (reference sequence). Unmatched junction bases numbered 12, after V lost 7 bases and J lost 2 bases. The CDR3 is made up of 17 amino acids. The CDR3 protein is CASTPTGTSAYTDTQYF. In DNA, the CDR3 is TGTGCCAGTACTCCCACCGGGACTAGCGCGTACACAGATACGCAGTATTTT.

CDR3 residues: CATSPPDRVEGYTF. In DNA, the CDR3 is TGTGCCACCAGTCCCCCCGACAGGGTAGAAGGCTACACCTTC. The chain employs TRBV24-1 and TRBJ1-2; 7 bases agree with TRBD1. The CDR3 has 14 amino acids. The V segment lost 6 bases and the J segment 8 bases; nucleotides outside the gene matches: 11. The germline V gene has CDR1 KGHDR and CDR2 SFDVKD.

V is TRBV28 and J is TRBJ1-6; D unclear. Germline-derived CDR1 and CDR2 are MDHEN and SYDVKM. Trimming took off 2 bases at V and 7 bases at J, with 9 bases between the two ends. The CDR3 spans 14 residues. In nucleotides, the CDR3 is TGTGCCAGCAGTTTAGAAGGGCCCAATTCACCCCTCCACTTT. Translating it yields CASSLEGPNSPLHF.

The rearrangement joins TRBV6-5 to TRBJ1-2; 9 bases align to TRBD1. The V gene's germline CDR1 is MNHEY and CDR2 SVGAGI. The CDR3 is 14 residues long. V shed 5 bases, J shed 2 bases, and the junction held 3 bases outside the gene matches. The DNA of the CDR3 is TGTGCCAGCAGTAGGGACAGGGACAACTATGGCTACACCTTC. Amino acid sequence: CASSRDRDNYGYTF.

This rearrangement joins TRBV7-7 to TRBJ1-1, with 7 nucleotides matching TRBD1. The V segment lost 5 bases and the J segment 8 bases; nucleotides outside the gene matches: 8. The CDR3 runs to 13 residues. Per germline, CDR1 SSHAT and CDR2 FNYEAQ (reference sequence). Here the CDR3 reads CASSPQWGQEAFF. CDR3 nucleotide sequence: TGTGCCAGCAGCCCACAATGGGGACAGGAAGCTTTCTTT. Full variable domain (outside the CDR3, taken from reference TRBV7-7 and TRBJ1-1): GAGVSQSPRYKVTKRGQDVTLRCDPISSHATLYWYQQALGQGPEFLTYFNYEAQPDKSGLPSDRFSAERPEGSISTLTIQRTEQRDSAMYRCASSPQWGQEAFFGQGTRLTVV.

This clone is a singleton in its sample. CDR3 protein: CASSVNTLAGYNEQFF. As DNA, the CDR3 is TGTGCCAGCAGCGTAAATACACTAGCGGGGTACAATGAGCAGTTCTTC. The chain is built from TRBV9 and TRBJ2-1; the match to TRBD2 covers 10 bases. V was pared by 1 base and J by 4 bases, with 5 bases of the junction left unmatched. The germline V gene has CDR1 SGDLS and CDR2 YYNGEE. This CDR3 is built from 16 residues.

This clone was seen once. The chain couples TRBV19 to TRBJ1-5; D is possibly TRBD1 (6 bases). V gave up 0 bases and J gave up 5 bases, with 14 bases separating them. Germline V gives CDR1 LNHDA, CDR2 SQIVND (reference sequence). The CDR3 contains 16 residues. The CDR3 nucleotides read TGTGCCAGTAGTATAGATCTGGAGGGACAATATCAGCCCCAGCATTTT. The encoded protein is CASSIDLEGQYQPQHF.

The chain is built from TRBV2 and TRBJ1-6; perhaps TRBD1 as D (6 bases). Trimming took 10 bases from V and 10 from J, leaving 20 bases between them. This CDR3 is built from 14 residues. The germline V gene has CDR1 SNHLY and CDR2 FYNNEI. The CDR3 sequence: CATGPLIQGSPLHF. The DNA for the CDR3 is TGTGCCACCGGGCCTCTAATACAGGGATCACCCCTCCACTTT.

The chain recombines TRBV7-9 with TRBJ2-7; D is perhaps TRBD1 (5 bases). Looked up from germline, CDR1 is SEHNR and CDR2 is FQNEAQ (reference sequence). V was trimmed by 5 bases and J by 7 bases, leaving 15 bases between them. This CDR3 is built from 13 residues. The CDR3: CASSPLTHREQYV. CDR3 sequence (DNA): TGTGCCAGCAGCCCCCTGACCCACAGGGAGCAGTACGTC.